This TCR beta chain was identified in a study of shared clonotypes between healthy human individuals. The study, taken as a whole, reports: The study found about 5% of naive CD4 clonotypes shared across a few donors.

In the case of this clone: Its antigen is unknown.

V lost 2 bases, J lost 1 base, and 20 bases lay in between. The germline V gene encodes CDR1 LNHDA and CDR2 SQIVND (reference sequence). This CDR3 comprises 18 residues. TCRdb keeps only in-frame clones here, not all; method: immunoSEQ multiplex PCR. The sample carries some 2,500,000 clones, around 92% recorded once. The chain links TRBV19 to TRBJ1-1, with a possible D match to TRBD1 (6 bases). Specimen: naive CD4+ T cells from PBMCs. Subset: CD45RA+ positively selected. This sequence originates from a young man in good health. Some clones in this sample may be carry-over from other donors' samples. CDR3 nucleotide sequence: TGTGCCAGTAGTATAAGTTTTGGAGGGGGGCGAGGGAACACTGAAGCTTTCTTT. This translates into CASSISFGGGRGNTEAFF.